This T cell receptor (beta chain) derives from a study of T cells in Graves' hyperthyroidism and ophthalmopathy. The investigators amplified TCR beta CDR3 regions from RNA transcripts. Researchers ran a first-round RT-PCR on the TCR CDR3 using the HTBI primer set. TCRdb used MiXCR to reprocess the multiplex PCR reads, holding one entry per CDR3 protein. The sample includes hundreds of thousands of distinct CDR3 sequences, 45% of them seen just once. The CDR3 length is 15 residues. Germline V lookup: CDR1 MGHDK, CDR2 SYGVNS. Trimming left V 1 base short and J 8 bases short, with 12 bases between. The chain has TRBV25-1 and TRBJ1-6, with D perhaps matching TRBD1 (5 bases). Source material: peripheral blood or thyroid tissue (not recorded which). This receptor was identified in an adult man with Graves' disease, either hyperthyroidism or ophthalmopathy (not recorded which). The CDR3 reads CASSESSGLDSPLHF. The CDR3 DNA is TGTGCCAGCAGTGAATCCTCAGGGTTGGATTCACCCCTCCACTTT.